The following is a TCR beta chain sequence with its context. What it binds is not known. This sample is drawn from a study of CD8 T cells in ankylosing spondylitis. From germline, CDR1 is DFQATT and CDR2 SNEGSKA (reference sequence). CDR3 length equals 15 residues. Trimming took off 5 bases at V and 4 bases at J, with 21 bases between the two ends. The authors made TCR beta libraries by quantitative 5'-RACE with molecular barcodes. TCRdb used MiXCR to reprocess the 5' RACE reads, holding one entry per CDR3 protein. The table includes 300,000 to 400,000 distinct CDR3 sequences, roughly 14% detected once. Study findings and constraints: Within ankylosing spondylitis blood, a TCR beta motif made up of several highly homologous variants appeared to be characteristic.

The sample comprised blood, either unsorted or a sorted T cell fraction (not recorded which). The chain recombines TRBV20-1 with TRBJ2-7, with D perhaps TRBD2 (6 bases). The sequence derives from a male donor with ankylosing spondylitis or in good health (not recorded which). The DNA of the CDR3 is TGCAGTGCTTTTCGACTAGGCGATACAGGATACGAGCAGTACTTC. It specifies CSAFRLGDTGYEQYF.